The TCR beta chain under discussion was sequenced for a study of blood T cell repertoires in COVID-19. Authors' analysis steps: Estimates of nucleated cell counts were drawn from the amplification of reference gene primers. The repertoire was sequenced with immunoSEQ multiplex PCR; TCRdb's copy has only in-frame clones and lacks some. V, J and clone size were drawn from that table, and D and trimming were deduced from the DNA. This table holds about 130,000 clones, around 81% found once. The CDR3 extends over 16 amino acids. Trimming shortened V by 4 bases and J by 2 bases, and 18 bases separated the two germline ends. Germline V gene lookup returns CDR1 SGHRS and CDR2 YFSETQ.

The gene calls are TRBV5-1 and TRBJ2-5, with D possibly TRBD2 on 6 matching bases. The clonotype was recovered from a man aged 35 to 55 with active or convalescent COVID-19. The sequenced material came from peripheral blood. CDR3 nucleotide sequence: TGCGCCAGCAGCAACTCCGGGACTCTCGTACAAGAGACCCAGTACTTC. It encodes CASSNSGTLVQETQYF.